This is a list of T cell receptor beta chains from one sample in a study of cytomegalovirus exposure and HLA in healthy donors. TCRdb's copy holds only in-frame clones and misses some; the assay was immunoSEQ multiplex PCR. Of more than 100,000 clones in the sample, 15% to 17% were seen once. Sequenced input: PBMCs. The receptors here all came from a woman younger than 30 in good health and CMV-seronegative. Each CDR3 is given with its conserved first and last residue. A D gene is named only where the DNA matches it firmly. The size of a clone is reported for some rows only, either as once, few or many, or as a class for expanded clones.

few	TRBV30	TRBJ2-5	-	TGTGCCTGGAGTTCAGGTACGGAGACCCAGTACTTC	CAWSSGTETQYF
few	TRBV6-1	TRBJ2-1	TRBD2	TGTGCCAGCAGTGAACTCGAGCGGGGCAGGAATGAGCAGTTCTTC	CASSELERGRNEQFF
few	TRBV9	TRBJ2-1	TRBD2	TGTGCCAGCAGCGTGTCTAGGACTAGCGGGAGCCATGAGCAGTTCTTC	CASSVSRTSGSHEQFF
-	TRBV6-5	TRBJ2-3	TRBD1	TGTGCCAGCACCCGGGGACAGGGGGGAGATACGCAGTATTTT	CASTRGQGGDTQYF
-	TRBV30	TRBJ1-2	-	TGTGCCTGGAGTGTTGGGGCCCTCTATGGCTACACCTTC	CAWSVGALYGYTF
-	TRBV27	TRBJ1-2	-	TGTGCCAGCAGTACAGGGAACTATGGCTACACCTTC	CASSTGNYGYTF
-	TRBV29-1	TRBJ1-2	TRBD1	TGCAGCGTATTCTCCGGACAGGGGGCGGTTGGCTACACCTTC	CSVFSGQGAVGYTF
few	TRBV5-4	TRBJ2-1	TRBD2	TGTGCCAGCAGCTTCGCCGGGACTAGCGGGAGTGTGGGAGAGCAGTTCTTC	CASSFAGTSGSVGEQFF
-	TRBV7-3	TRBJ2-1	TRBD2	TGTGCCAGCAGCATCTCTAGCGGGAGGTACAATGAGCAGTTCTTC	CASSISSGRYNEQFF
few	TRBV7-3	TRBJ1-2	TRBD1	TGTGCCAGCAGCCCAAGGACAGGAATAGGCTACACCTTC	CASSPRTGIGYTF
few	TRBV18	TRBJ1-1	-	TGTGCCAGCTCACCTACCCGGGAGAGTAACACTGAAGCTTTCTTT	CASSPTRESNTEAFF
-	TRBV28	TRBJ2-3	TRBD1	TGTGCCAGCACCACTCACGGGGGACAGGGGATCCGCGCAGATACGCAGTATTTT	CASTTHGGQGIRADTQYF
-	TRBV4-2	TRBJ2-6	-	TGTGCCAGCAGCCAAGAGGAGGTCTCTGGGGCCAACGTCCTGACTTTC	CASSQEEVSGANVLTF
few	TRBV5-1	TRBJ2-7	-	TGCGCCAGCAGGGAGGATCTCGGGGTTCCCTACGAGCAGTACTTC	CASREDLGVPYEQYF
-	TRBV2	TRBJ2-1	-	TGTGCCAGCAGTGAGGTTAGGGGGTATGAGCAGTTCTTC	CASSEVRGYEQFF
few	TRBV29-1	TRBJ1-1	-	TGCAGCGTTCAGATACAGGGAGATACTGAAGCTTTCTTT	CSVQIQGDTEAFF
few	TRBV4-3	TRBJ2-1	TRBD2	TGCGCCAGCAGCCATAACCCTTCTAGCGGGGCAGGGAATGAGCAGTTCTTC	CASSHNPSSGAGNEQFF
few	TRBV9	TRBJ2-7	TRBD1	TGTGCCAGCAGCATGAGCCAGGACAGGCCCTACGAGCAGTACTTC	CASSMSQDRPYEQYF
-	TRBV28	TRBJ1-1	-	TGTGCCAGCACTCTGGAGGGGACGTTGAACACTGAAGCTTTCTTT	CASTLEGTLNTEAFF
-	TRBV5-6	TRBJ1-1	-	TGTGCCTGGGGGGGGGCCCTGAACACTGAAGCTTTCTTT	CAWGGALNTEAFF
-	TRBV30	TRBJ2-7	-	TGTGCCTGGACCCTACTTTACGAGCAGTACTTC	CAWTLLYEQYF
-	TRBV7-7	TRBJ2-3	TRBD1	TGTGCTAGCAGTCTGGACAGGGGAGATACGCAGTATTTT	CASSLDRGDTQYF
few	TRBV6-5	TRBJ2-7	-	TGTGCCAGCAGTCGAGGGTTTTCCTACGAGCAGTACTTC	CASSRGFSYEQYF
few	TRBV7-8	TRBJ1-2	-	TGTGCCAGCAGCCCTGGGACGGGAGCTAACTATGGCTACACCTTC	CASSPGTGANYGYTF
-	TRBV7-6	TRBJ1-3	-	TGTGCCAGCAGCTTGCAGGGACTTCTGAGCTCTGGAAACACCATATATTTT	CASSLQGLLSSGNTIYF
-	TRBV7-2	TRBJ2-7	TRBD1	TGTGCCAGCAGCCGACCCCCGGGACAGGGCCACGAGCAGTACTTC	CASSRPPGQGHEQYF
-	TRBV19	TRBJ1-5	-	TGTGCCAGTACCTTCGACGGCGAGGATCAGCCCCAGCATTTT	CASTFDGEDQPQHF
-	TRBV30	TRBJ1-2	-	TGTGCCTGGAGTAAGGGAGGCTATGGCTACACCTTC	CAWSKGGYGYTF
-	TRBV7-2	TRBJ1-2	-	TGTGCCAGCAGCCAGCCGTACAGGGGCTACACCTTC	CASSQPYRGYTF
-	TRBV6-1	TRBJ2-7	-	TGTGCCAGTGGCCTAGCATGGGAGCAGTACTTC	CASGLAWEQYF
-	TRBV7-2	TRBJ2-2	-	TGTGCCAGCAGCTCAGGGTGGACCGGGGAGCTGTTTTTT	CASSSGWTGELFF
-	TRBV6-5	TRBJ1-2	TRBD1	TGTGCCAGCAGTTACTACGGGACAGGGGGTCTCTATGGCTACACCTTC	CASSYYGTGGLYGYTF
few	TRBV5-6	TRBJ1-5	TRBD1	TGTGCCAGCAGCCCTGGACAGGGGGCTCTTCCCCAGCATTTT	CASSPGQGALPQHF
many	TRBV2	TRBJ2-3	-	TGTGCCAGCAGTAGGGACGGGGCGGGGGATACGCAGTATTTT	CASSRDGAGDTQYF
-	TRBV5-4	TRBJ1-5	TRBD1	TGTGCCAGCAGCCCACGGACAGGGGGCCCATCCAATCAGCCCCAGCATTTT	CASSPRTGGPSNQPQHF
-	TRBV28	TRBJ1-4	-	TGTGCCAGCAGTTTTCCGCGACAGCAAAGGAGGGCAACTAATGAAAAACTGTTTTTT	CASSFPRQQRRATNEKLFF
-	TRBV4-3	TRBJ2-5	-	TGCGCCAGCAGCCAAGATGCAGGGCGGCAAGAGACCCAGTACTTC	CASSQDAGRQETQYF
few	TRBV28	TRBJ1-2	TRBD1	TGTGCCAGCAGTCCTTACAGCAGGGGGCGTAACTATGGCTACACCTTC	CASSPYSRGRNYGYTF
-	TRBV28	TRBJ1-5	-	TGTGCCAGCAGGCCTCAGGGGTACAATCAGCCCCAGCATTTT	CASRPQGYNQPQHF
few	TRBV5-4	TRBJ1-2	TRBD1	TGTGCCAGCAGCATTGACAGGGAGCGTAACTATGGCTACACCTTC	CASSIDRERNYGYTF
-	TRBV4-3	TRBJ1-4	TRBD1	TGCGCCAGCAGCCCTCTCAAGGGGGACAGGGGGCCTGAAAAACTGTTTTTT	CASSPLKGDRGPEKLFF
-	TRBV5-1	TRBJ2-1	TRBD1	TGCGCCAGCAGCTCGTTCGACAGGGCGCATGAGCAGTTCTTC	CASSSFDRAHEQFF
-	TRBV30	TRBJ2-4	-	TGTGCCTGGAGTGGAGGTCGACTAACCAAAAACATTCAGTACTTC	CAWSGGRLTKNIQYF
few	TRBV9	TRBJ2-7	TRBD1	TGTGCCAGCAGCGGGGGACAGGCCTCCTACGAGCAGTACTTC	CASSGGQASYEQYF
few	TRBV5-6	TRBJ2-1	-	TGTGCCAGCAGTTCTCACAATGAGCAGTTCTTC	CASSSHNEQFF
few	TRBV27	TRBJ2-1	TRBD2	TGTGCCAGCAGTTTAGAACCGACTAGCGGGAGGGGATACAATGAGCAGTTCTTC	CASSLEPTSGRGYNEQFF
-	TRBV11-2	TRBJ2-5	-	TGTGCCAGCAGCTCAGGTTGGGAGACCCAGTACTTC	CASSSGWETQYF
-	TRBV30	TRBJ1-6	TRBD1	TGTGCCTGGAGTTACTCCCACGACTCGACAGGGCATTCACCCCTCCACTTT	CAWSYSHDSTGHSPLHF
few	TRBV4-3	TRBJ2-3	TRBD2	TGCGCCAGCAGCCAAGGCGGGGGAGTAGATACGCAGTATTTT	CASSQGGGVDTQYF
-	TRBV2	TRBJ2-6	TRBD2	TGTGCCAGCAGATGGACTAGCGGGAACTCTGGGGCCAACGTCCTGACTTTC	CASRWTSGNSGANVLTF
few	TRBV19	TRBJ1-1	-	TGTGCCAGTAGTATGCAAACCTCTTCGGCTGAAGCTTTCTTT	CASSMQTSSAEAFF
-	TRBV9	TRBJ1-2	-	TGTGCCAGCAGCTTCGAAGGGGTGGGCTACACCTTC	CASSFEGVGYTF
few	TRBV5-6	TRBJ2-7	-	TGTGCCAGCAGCCTCTTCCTACACAGGTCCGACTACGAGCAGTACTTC	CASSLFLHRSDYEQYF
-	TRBV5-1	TRBJ2-7	-	TGCGCCAGCAGCATCGGACGGGACAAGGGCGAGCAGTACTTC	CASSIGRDKGEQYF
-	TRBV7-6	TRBJ1-1	TRBD1	TGTGCCAGCAGCTTTTACTCGGACAGGGCGGGCACTGAAGCTTTCTTT	CASSFYSDRAGTEAFF
few	TRBV7-8	TRBJ2-5	-	TGTGCCAGCAGCCTAGAACGAGTCTCGCCCCAAGAGACCCAGTACTTC	CASSLERVSPQETQYF
few	TRBV14	TRBJ2-5	-	TGTGCCAGCAGCCCCTCGGTTGTAGAGACCCAGTACTTC	CASSPSVVETQYF
-	TRBV30	TRBJ2-7	-	TGTGCCTGCGGACTCCCTACCTACGAGCAGTACTTC	CACGLPTYEQYF
-	TRBV2	TRBJ1-5	-	TGTGCCAGCCGCTCAGACTACAATCAGCCCCAGCATTTT	CASRSDYNQPQHF
few	TRBV5-8	TRBJ2-5	TRBD2	TGTGCCAGCAGCCTCCGGGACTATCAAGAGACCCAGTACTTC	CASSLRDYQETQYF